The clone carrying this T cell receptor beta chain has a handful of counts. Its cognate antigen is unknown. TCRdb reprocessed the reads via MiXCR and lists one record per CDR3 protein. The data show roughly 170,000 distinct CDR3 sequences, roughly 20% seen once. The sample originates from a study of T cell repertoires in cytomegalovirus infection. Study details: Recently identified HLA-C-restricted CMV epitopes and well-studied HLA-B-restricted CMV epitopes were used by the study. It can be stated that public TCR beta signatures indicated CMV infection as well as a matching HLA type.

General study findings and limits: Of the TCR beta families, the public ones yielded a cumulative frequency that identified carriers of CMV plus the relevant HLA. HLA-C-restricted CMV clonotypes gave the most frequent clonotype in two of eight donors.

The sequence was obtained from a human donor in good health (CMV status not recorded). Some clones in this sample may be carry-over from other donors' samples. The sample here was CD8+ T cells from cultured PBMCs, taken from culture after CMV antigen stimulation.

CDR3: CASSQDRANRQYF. CDR3 DNA: TGCGCCAGCAGCCAAGACAGGGCAAACAGGCAGTACTTC. The chain has TRBV4-1 and TRBJ2-4, with D perhaps TRBD1 (5 bases). Germline V gene lookup returns CDR1 MGHRA and CDR2 YSYEKL. This CDR3 contains 13 residues. With 0 bases removed from V and 13 bases from J, the gap between germline ends came to 13 bases.